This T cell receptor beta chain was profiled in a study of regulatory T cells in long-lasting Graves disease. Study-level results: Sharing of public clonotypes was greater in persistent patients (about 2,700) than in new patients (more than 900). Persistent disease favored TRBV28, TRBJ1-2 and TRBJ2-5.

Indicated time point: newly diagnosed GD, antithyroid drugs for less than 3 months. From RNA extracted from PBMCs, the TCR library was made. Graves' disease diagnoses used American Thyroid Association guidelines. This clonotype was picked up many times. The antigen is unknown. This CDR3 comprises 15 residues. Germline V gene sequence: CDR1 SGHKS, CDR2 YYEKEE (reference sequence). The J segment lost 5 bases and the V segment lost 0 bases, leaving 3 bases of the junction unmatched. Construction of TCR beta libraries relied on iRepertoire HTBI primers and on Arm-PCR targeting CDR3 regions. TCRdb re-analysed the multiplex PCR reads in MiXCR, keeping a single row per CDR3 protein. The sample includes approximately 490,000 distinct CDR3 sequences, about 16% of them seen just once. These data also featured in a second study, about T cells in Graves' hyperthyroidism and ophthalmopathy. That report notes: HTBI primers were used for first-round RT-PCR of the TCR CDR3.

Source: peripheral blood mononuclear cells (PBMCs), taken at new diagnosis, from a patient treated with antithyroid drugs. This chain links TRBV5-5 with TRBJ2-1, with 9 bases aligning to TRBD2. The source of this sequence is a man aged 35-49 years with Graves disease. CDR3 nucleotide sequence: TGTGCCAGCAGCTTGGTAGCGGGAGCGCACAATGAGCAGTTCTTC. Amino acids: CASSLVAGAHNEQFF.